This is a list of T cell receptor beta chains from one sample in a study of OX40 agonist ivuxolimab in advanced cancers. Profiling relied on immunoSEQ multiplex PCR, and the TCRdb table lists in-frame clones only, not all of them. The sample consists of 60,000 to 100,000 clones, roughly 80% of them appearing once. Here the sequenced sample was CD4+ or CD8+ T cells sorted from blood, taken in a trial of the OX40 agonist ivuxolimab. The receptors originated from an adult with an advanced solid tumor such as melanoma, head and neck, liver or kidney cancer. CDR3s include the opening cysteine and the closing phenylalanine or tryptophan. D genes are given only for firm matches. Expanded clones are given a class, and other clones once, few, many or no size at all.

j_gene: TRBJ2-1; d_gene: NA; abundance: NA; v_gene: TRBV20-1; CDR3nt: TGCAGTGCTAGAAGACAGGAAGAGCAGTTCTTC; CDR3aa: CSARRQEEQFF
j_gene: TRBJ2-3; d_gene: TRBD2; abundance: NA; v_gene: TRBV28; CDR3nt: TGTGCCAGCAGCTCCGGGGGGAACACAGATACGCAGTATTTT; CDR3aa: CASSSGGNTDTQYF
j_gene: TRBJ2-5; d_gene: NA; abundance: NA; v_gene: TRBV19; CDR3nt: TGTGCCAGTAGCCCAGGCCTCTCTTGGACCCAGTACTTC; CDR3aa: CASSPGLSWTQYF
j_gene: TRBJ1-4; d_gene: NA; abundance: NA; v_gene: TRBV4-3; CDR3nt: TGCGCCAGCAGGAGAAATGGAGGGAACCGGGCCAATAATGAAAAACTGTTTTTT; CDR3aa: CASRRNGGNRANNEKLFF
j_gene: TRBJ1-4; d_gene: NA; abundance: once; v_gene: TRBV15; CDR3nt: TGTGCCACCAGCAGAGGAGTGGCACAGGGAGGAAAACTGTTTTTT; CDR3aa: CATSRGVAQGGKLFF
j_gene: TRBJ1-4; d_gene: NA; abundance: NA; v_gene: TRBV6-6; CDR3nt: TGTGCCAGCAGTTTATACCCGGGGACTAATGAAAAACTGTTTTTT; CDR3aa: CASSLYPGTNEKLFF
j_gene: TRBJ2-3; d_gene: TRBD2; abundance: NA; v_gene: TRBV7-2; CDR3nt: TGTGCCAGCAGCAGTGGACTAGCATCAGATACGCAGTATTTT; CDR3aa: CASSSGLASDTQYF
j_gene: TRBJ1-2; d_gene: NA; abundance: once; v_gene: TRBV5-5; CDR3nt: TGTGCCAGCAGCGATGTGGGGCGGCGATATGGCTACACCTTC; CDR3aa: CASSDVGRRYGYTF
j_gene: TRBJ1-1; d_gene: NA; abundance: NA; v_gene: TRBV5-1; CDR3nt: TGCGCCAGCAGTGAGGGAGTGAACACTGAAGCTTTCTTT; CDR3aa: CASSEGVNTEAFF
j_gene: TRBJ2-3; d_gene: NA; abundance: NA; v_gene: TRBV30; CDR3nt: TGTGCCTGGAGGGACAGATCTAGCACAGATACGCAGTATTTT; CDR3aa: CAWRDRSSTDTQYF
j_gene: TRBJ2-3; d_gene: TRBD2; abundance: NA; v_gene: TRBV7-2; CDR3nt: TGTGCCAGCAGCAAGAAATCGGCGGGAGGGCCTTTTACGCAGTATTTT; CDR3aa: CASSKKSAGGPFTQYF
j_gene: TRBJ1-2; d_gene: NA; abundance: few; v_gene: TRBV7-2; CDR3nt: TGTGCCAGCAGCGTGACAGGCTATGGCTACACCTTC; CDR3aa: CASSVTGYGYTF
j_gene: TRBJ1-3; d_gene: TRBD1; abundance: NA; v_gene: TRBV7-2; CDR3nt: TGTGCCAGCAGCTTAGTTTCTGGACAGGGAAGAAACACCATATATTTT; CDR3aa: CASSLVSGQGRNTIYF
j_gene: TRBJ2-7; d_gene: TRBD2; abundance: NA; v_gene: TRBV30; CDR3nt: TGTGCCTGGAGGACCCAAGGAACCGGGGGGGAGCAGTACTTC; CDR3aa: CAWRTQGTGGEQYF
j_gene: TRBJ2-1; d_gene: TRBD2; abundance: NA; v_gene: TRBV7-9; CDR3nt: TGTGCCAGCAGATATTCCCGGACTAGCGGGGGGATTTGGGTCAATGAGCAGTTCTTC; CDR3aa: CASRYSRTSGGIWVNEQFF
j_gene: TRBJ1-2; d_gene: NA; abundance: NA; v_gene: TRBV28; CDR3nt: TGTGCCAGCAGCCCGACGGGAGGACAGCTTTACTATGGCTACACCTTC; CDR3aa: CASSPTGGQLYYGYTF
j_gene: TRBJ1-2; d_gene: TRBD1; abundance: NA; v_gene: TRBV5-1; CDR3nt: TGCGCCAGCAGCCTCGACAGGGGAGATGGCTACACCTTC; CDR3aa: CASSLDRGDGYTF
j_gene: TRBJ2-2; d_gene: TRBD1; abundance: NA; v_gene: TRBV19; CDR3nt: TGTGCCAGTAGCCCAAACCTCTCCGGGACAGGGGGCACCGGGGAGCTGTTTTTT; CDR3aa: CASSPNLSGTGGTGELFF
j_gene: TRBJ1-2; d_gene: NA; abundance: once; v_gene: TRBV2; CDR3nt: TGTGCCAGCAGTTTAGAGACAGGTATAAATGGCTACACCTTC; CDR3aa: CASSLETGINGYTF
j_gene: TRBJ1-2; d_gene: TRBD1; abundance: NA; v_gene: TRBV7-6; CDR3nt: TGTGCCAGCAGCTCCGGAGCGGACAGGGGAAGAGTAGCGGAGGGCTACACCTTC; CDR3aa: CASSSGADRGRVAEGYTF
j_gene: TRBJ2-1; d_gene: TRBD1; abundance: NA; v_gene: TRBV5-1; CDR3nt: TGCGCCAGCAGCTTGGGGACAGGGATCGATGAGCAGTTCTTC; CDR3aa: CASSLGTGIDEQFF
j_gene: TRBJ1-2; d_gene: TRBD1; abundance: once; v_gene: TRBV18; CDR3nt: TGTGCCAGCTCACCACGGACAGGGGACGGCTATGGCTACACCTTC; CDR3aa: CASSPRTGDGYGYTF
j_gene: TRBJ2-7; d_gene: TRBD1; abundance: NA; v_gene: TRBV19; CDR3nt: TGTGCCAGTAGTGCCCGCAGGGCCGTACAGGGGGAGCAGTACTTC; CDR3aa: CASSARRAVQGEQYF
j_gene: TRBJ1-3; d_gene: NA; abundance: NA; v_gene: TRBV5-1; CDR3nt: TGCGCCAGCAGCTTGCTGGGGGAATGGGGTTCTGGAAACACCATATATTTT; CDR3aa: CASSLLGEWGSGNTIYF
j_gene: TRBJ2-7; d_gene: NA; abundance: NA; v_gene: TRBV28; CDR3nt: TGTGCCAGCACCGGGGGTTACGAGCAGTACTTC; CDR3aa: CASTGGYEQYF
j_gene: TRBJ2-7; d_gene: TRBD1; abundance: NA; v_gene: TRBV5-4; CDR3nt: TGTGCCAGCAGACCTGGGACAGGGGGTGCCTACGAGCAGTACTTC; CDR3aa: CASRPGTGGAYEQYF
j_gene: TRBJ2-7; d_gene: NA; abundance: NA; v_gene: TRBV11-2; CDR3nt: TGTGCCAGCTCCATCGAGGTAGGGGGGTCCTACGAGCAGTACTTC; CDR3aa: CASSIEVGGSYEQYF
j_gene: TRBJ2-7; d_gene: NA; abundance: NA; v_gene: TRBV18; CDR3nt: TGTGCCAGCTCACCGTCAGGACAACCCCAGGAGCAGTACTTC; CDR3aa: CASSPSGQPQEQYF
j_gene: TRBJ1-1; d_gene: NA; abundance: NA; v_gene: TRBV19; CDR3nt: TGTGCCAGTAGGGGGGAGACAGCCATGAACACTGAAGCTTTCTTT; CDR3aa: CASRGETAMNTEAFF
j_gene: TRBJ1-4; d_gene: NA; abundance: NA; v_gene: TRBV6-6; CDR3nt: TGTGCCAGCCGAGCAACTAATGAAAAACTGTTTTTT; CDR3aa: CASRATNEKLFF
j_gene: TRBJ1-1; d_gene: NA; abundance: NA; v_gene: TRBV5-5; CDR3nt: TGTGCCAGCAGCTTGGGACCGGGGAAGAACACTGAAGCTTTCTTT; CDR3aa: CASSLGPGKNTEAFF
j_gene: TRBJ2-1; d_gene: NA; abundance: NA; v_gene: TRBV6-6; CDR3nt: TGTGCCAGCAGTACTTCTCATGAGCAGTTCTTC; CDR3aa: CASSTSHEQFF
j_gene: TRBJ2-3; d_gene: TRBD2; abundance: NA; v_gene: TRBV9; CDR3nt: TGTGCCAGCAGCGTAGGGTCTGGCGGGAGGTTCACAGATACGCAGTATTTT; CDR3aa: CASSVGSGGRFTDTQYF
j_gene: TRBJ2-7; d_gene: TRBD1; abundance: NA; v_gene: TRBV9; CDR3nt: TGTGCCAGCAGCGCTGGACAGGGTCTCAACGGGTACGAGCAGTACTTC; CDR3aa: CASSAGQGLNGYEQYF
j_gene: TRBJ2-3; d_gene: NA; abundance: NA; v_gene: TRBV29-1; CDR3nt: TGCAGCGTGCGGAAGGGGGGCAGGGGGGTAGCAGATACGCAGTATTTT; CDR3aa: CSVRKGGRGVADTQYF
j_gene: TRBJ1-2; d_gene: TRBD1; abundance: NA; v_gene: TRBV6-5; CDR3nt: TGTGCCAGCAGGCGGGACAGACGCTATGGCTACACCTTC; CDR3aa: CASRRDRRYGYTF
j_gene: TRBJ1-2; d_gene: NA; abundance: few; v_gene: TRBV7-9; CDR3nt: TGTGCCAGCAGCAATTTGGGGCGGGGTGATGGCTACACCTTC; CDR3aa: CASSNLGRGDGYTF
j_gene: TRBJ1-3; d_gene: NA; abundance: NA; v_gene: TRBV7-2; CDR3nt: TGTGCCAGCAGCTTACAGCAGTCTGGAAACACCATATATTTT; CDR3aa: CASSLQQSGNTIYF
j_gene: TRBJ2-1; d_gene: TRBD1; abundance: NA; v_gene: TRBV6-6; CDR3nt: TGTGCCAGCAGAGAGGACAGGACGAGCTCCTACAATGAGCAGTTCTTC; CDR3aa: CASREDRTSSYNEQFF
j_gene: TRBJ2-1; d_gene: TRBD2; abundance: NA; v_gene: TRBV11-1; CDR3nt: TGTGCCAGCAGCGTATCCGGGACTAGCGGGACGCTCCAATGGCAGTTCTTC; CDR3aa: CASSVSGTSGTLQWQFF
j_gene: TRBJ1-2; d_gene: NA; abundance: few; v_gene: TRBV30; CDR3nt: TGTGCCTGGAGTGGACTCAACATAACCTTC; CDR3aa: CAWSGLNITF
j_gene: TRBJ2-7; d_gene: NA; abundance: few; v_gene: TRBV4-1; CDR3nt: TGCGCCAGCAGCCAGAGACAGGAGCCCTACGAGCAGTACTTC; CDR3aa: CASSQRQEPYEQYF
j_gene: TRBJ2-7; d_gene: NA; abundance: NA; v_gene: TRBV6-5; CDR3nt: TGTGCCAGCAGTAGAGGGAGAAACGAGCAGTACTTC; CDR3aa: CASSRGRNEQYF
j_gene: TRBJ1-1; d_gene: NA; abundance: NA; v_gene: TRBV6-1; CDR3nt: TGTGCCAGCATTCTTAACACTGAAGCTTTCTTT; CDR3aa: CASILNTEAFF
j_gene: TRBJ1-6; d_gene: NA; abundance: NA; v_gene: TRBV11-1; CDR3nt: TGTGCCAGCAGCTTAGATCTGGACAGCTCCTATAATTCACCCCTCCACTTT; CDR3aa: CASSLDLDSSYNSPLHF
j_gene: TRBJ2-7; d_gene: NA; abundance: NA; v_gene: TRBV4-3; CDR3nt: TGCGCCAGCAGCCAAGAAGGGCCACAGGGATTCGGCGAGCAGTACTTC; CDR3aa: CASSQEGPQGFGEQYF
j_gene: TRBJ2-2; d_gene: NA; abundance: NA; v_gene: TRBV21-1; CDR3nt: TGTGCCAGCCTAGCGAGCGGGGAGCTGTTTTTT; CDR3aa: CASLASGELFF
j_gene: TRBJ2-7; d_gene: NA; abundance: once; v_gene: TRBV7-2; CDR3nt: TGTGCCAGCAGCTTCCAAGGGGTATTCGACGAGCAGTACTTC; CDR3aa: CASSFQGVFDEQYF
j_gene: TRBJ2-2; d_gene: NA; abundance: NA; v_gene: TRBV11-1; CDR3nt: TGTGCCAGCAGCCTCCGGGAACTCACCGGGGAGCTGTTTTTT; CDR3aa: CASSLRELTGELFF
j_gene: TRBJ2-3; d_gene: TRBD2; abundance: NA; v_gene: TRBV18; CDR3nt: TGTGCCAGCTCACCAGGACTAGCGGGGGAACTAGATACGCAGTATTTT; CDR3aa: CASSPGLAGELDTQYF
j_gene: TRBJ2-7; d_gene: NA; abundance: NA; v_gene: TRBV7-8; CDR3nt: TGTGCCAGCAGCCTCCACAGTTACGAGCAGTACTTC; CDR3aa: CASSLHSYEQYF
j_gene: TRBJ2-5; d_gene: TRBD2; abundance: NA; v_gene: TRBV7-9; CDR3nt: TGTGCCAGCAGCTTAGACGCGGGAGGAGCGGGGACCCAGTACTTC; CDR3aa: CASSLDAGGAGTQYF
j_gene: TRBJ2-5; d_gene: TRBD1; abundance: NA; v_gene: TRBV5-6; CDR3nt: TGTGCCAGCAGCGAATACAGGGACAGGGAGACCCAGTACTTC; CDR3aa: CASSEYRDRETQYF
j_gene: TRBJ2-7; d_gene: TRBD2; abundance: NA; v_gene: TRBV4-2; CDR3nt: TGTGCCAGCAGCCAAGCCGATCCGGGGGGATCCTACGAGCAGTACTTC; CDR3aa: CASSQADPGGSYEQYF
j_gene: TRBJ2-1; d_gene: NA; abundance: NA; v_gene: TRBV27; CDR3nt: TGTGCCACCACGTCTCTCGGGAATGAGCAGTTCTTC; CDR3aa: CATTSLGNEQFF
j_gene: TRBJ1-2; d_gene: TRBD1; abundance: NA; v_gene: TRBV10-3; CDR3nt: TGTGCCATCAAAAGACAGGGGGCGGATGCCTATGGCTACACCTTC; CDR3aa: CAIKRQGADAYGYTF